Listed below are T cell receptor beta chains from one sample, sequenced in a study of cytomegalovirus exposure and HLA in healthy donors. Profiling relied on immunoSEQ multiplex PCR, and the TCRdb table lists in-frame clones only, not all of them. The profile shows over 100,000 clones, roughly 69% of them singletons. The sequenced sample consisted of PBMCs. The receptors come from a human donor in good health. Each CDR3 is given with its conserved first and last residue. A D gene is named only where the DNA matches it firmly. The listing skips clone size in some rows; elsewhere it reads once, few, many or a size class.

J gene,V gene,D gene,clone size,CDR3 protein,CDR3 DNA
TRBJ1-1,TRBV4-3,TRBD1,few,CASSHGQGGTPFF,TGCGCCAGCAGCCATGGCCAGGGGGGTACACCTTTCTTT
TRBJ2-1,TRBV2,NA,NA,CASRPELSREFF,TGTGCCAGCAGACCCGAGTTGTCCCGCGAGTTCTTC
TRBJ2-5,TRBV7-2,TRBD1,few,CASSFRTGLETQYF,TGTGCCAGCAGCTTTAGGACAGGGTTGGAGACCCAGTACTTC
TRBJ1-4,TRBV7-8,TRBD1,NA,CASSFGGQANEKLFF,TGTGCCAGCAGCTTCGGGGGACAGGCTAATGAAAAACTGTTTTTT
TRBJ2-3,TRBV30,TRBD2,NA,CAWSVLGLATDTQYF,TGTGCCTGGAGTGTACTCGGACTAGCCACAGATACGCAGTATTTT
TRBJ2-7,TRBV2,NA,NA,CAGRQVRYDEQYF,TGTGCCGGGAGACAGGTGAGATACGACGAGCAGTACTTC
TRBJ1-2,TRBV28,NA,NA,CASSATSPNYGYTF,TGTGCCAGCAGTGCGACATCCCCAAACTATGGCTACACCTTC
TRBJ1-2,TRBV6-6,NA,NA,CASSYSRPRGEYGYTF,TGTGCCAGCAGTTACTCCCGACCCAGGGGCGAGTATGGCTACACCTTC
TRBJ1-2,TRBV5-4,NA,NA,CASSLGSWGDGYTF,TGTGCCAGCAGCTTGGGTTCCTGGGGGGACGGCTACACCTTC
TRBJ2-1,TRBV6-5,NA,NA,CASRAPSSAYNEQFF,TGTGCCAGCAGAGCCCCGAGTTCTGCCTACAATGAGCAGTTCTTC
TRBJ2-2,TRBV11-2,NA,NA,CASSGSGGQRGELFF,TGTGCCAGCAGCGGGTCGGGGGGCCAACGAGGGGAGCTGTTTTTT
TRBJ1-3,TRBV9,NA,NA,CASSRVGGQGNTIYF,TGTGCCAGCAGCCGGGTGGGGGGGCAAGGAAACACCATATATTTT
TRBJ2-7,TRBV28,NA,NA,CASSAIYEQYF,TGTGCCAGCAGCGCCATCTACGAGCAGTACTTC
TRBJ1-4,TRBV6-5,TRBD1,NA,CASSYFRGRPEKLFF,TGTGCCAGCAGTTACTTTAGGGGGCGTCCTGAAAAACTGTTTTTT
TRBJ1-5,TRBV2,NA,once,CASSEDREGYSNQPQHF,TGTGCCAGCAGTGAAGACAGGGAGGGTTATAGCAATCAGCCCCAGCATTTT
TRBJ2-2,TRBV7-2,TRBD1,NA,CASSSGTGANTGELFF,TGTGCCAGCAGCTCGGGGACAGGAGCGAACACCGGGGAGCTGTTTTTT
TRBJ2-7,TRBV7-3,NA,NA,CASSLNVASEQYF,TGTGCCAGCAGCTTAAACGTAGCGTCCGAGCAGTACTTC
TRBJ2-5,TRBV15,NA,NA,CATSRGQGETQYF,TGTGCCACCAGCAGAGGCCAGGGGGAGACCCAGTACTTC
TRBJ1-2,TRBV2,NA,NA,CASSESLKANTF,TGTGCCAGCAGTGAATCATTGAAAGCCAACACCTTC
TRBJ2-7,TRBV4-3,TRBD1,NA,CASSQEGTDTYEQYF,TGCGCCAGCAGCCAAGAGGGGACAGACACCTACGAGCAGTACTTC